The rows below give T cell receptor beta chains drawn from one sample of a study of long-term antiretroviral therapy in people with HIV. Clones were read by immunoSEQ multiplex PCR, and TCRdb kept only the in-frame ones, dropping some. Counted here are approximately 24,000 clones, roughly 94% occurring once; the ten biggest clones make up less than 2.5%. The material sequenced was unsorted PBMCs, taken roughly 5.1 years after starting antiretroviral therapy. These TCRs come from a woman in her forties or fifties with HIV. The CDR3 runs from the conserved cysteine through the conserved F or W. A D gene is named only where the DNA matches it firmly. Clone sizes are given selectively: once, few, many, or a class where the clone is expanded.

V	length	size	D	J	DNA	CDR3
TRBV7-8	13	-	TRBD2	TRBJ2-7	TGTGCCAGCAGCTTGGTAACTAGCGGCGAGCAGTACTTC	CASSLVTSGEQYF
TRBV5-1	15	-	TRBD1	TRBJ2-7	TGCGCCAGCAGCCAGTCGGGACAGGGGGTGTACGAGCAGTACTTC	CASSQSGQGVYEQYF
TRBV6-1	14	-	TRBD1	TRBJ1-4	TGTGCCACAGGCCGGGACAGACCCAATGAAAAACTGTTTTTT	CATGRDRPNEKLFF
TRBV19	12	once	TRBD2	TRBJ2-5	TGTGCCAGCGCCTTGGGGGGGAAGACCCAGTACTTC	CASALGGKTQYF
TRBV7-2	13	-	TRBD2	TRBJ2-1	TGTGCCAGCAGCTTAGTAATGGCGGGAGGGGAGTTCTTC	CASSLVMAGGEFF
TRBV10-3	12	-	-	TRBJ2-1	TGTGCCATCAGTGACTCAAACAATGAGCAGTTCTTC	CAISDSNNEQFF
TRBV7-2	13	-	-	TRBJ1-1	TGTGCCAGCAGCTTACAAAGGACAATTGAAGCTTTCTTT	CASSLQRTIEAFF
TRBV7-7	15	-	-	TRBJ2-1	TGTGCTAGCAGCTACACCCTAAGTCCGCACAATGAGCAGTTCTTC	CASSYTLSPHNEQFF
TRBV6-5	14	-	TRBD2	TRBJ2-1	TGTGCCAGCAGACGGACTAGCGGGAGGGCTGAGCAGTTCTTC	CASRRTSGRAEQFF
TRBV5-5	13	-	-	TRBJ1-5	TGTGCCAGCAGTTACAGGGACGATCAGCCCCAGCATTTT	CASSYRDDQPQHF
TRBV6-5	14	-	TRBD1	TRBJ1-2	TGTGCCAGCACACCTTGGGACAGCTTGGGTGGCTACACCTTC	CASTPWDSLGGYTF
TRBV7-8	14	-	-	TRBJ2-1	TGTGCCAGCAGCTTAGTGGGTCCCTACAATGAGCAGTTCTTC	CASSLVGPYNEQFF
TRBV10-3	16	-	TRBD1	TRBJ2-1	TGTGCCATCACCCCTAGACAGGGGCTTTCCTACAATGAGCAGTTCTTC	CAITPRQGLSYNEQFF
TRBV6-7	13	-	TRBD2	TRBJ2-1	TGTGCCAGCGGGACTAGCGGGAAGAATGAGCAGTTCTTC	CASGTSGKNEQFF
TRBV27	12	-	-	TRBJ1-1	TGTGCCAGCAGTCCAGGTCACACTGAAGCTTTCTTT	CASSPGHTEAFF
TRBV7-2	15	-	-	TRBJ1-5	TGTGCCAGCAGCTTAGGGGGGGGTAGTTTGCAGCCCCAGCATTTT	CASSLGGGSLQPQHF
TRBV27	12	-	-	TRBJ2-3	TGTGCCAGCAGTGGGCCGAGACGACCGCAGTATTTT	CASSGPRRPQYF
TRBV2	14	few	-	TRBJ2-3	TGTGCCAGCCTCGATTCCCAGGCCACGGATACGCAGTATTTT	CASLDSQATDTQYF
TRBV27	16	-	TRBD2	TRBJ2-3	TGTGCCAGCAGGACTAGCGGGACCTCTAGCACAGATACGCAGTATTTT	CASRTSGTSSTDTQYF
TRBV4-1	12	-	-	TRBJ2-1	TGCGCCAGCAGCCAAGAACGAGGTGAGCAGTTCTTC	CASSQERGEQFF
TRBV7-9	15	few	-	TRBJ2-2	TGTGCCAGCAGCCGGGACCAGGTGAACACCGGGGAGCTGTTTTTT	CASSRDQVNTGELFF
TRBV11-2	16	-	-	TRBJ2-2	TGTGCCAGCAGCCCTGGATCCGGGAGAGAAACCGGGGAGCTGTTTTTT	CASSPGSGRETGELFF
TRBV23-1	16	-	-	TRBJ1-5	TGCGCCAGCAGTCACCTCGTGCGGTACCCTAATCAGCCCCAGCATTTT	CASSHLVRYPNQPQHF